Sequencing of this T cell receptor (beta chain) was carried out in a study of blood T cell repertoires in COVID-19. Sequencing used immunoSEQ multiplex PCR; TCRdb keeps in-frame clones, though not all of them. The data show about 400,000 clones, 85% to 90% seen once. There are 15 residues in the CDR3. V was pared by 7 bases and J by 9 bases, with 15 bases of the junction left unmatched. Germline CDR1 SGHTA, CDR2 FQGNSA. The chain combines TRBV7-2 with TRBJ2-1; 7 bases map to TRBD2. The sequenced sample was PBMCs or T cells enriched from blood (not recorded which). The clonotype was recovered from a woman aged 30 to 39 who had recovered from COVID-19. Here the CDR3 DNA reads TGTGCCAGCACCCTGGCAACTGGGAGGGTTGTTGAGCAGTTCTTC. It specifies CASTLATGRVVEQFF. The full variable domain, its missing parts supplied by reference TRBV7-2 and TRBJ2-1, is GAGVSQSPSNKVTEKGKDVELRCDPISGHTALYWYRQSLGQGLEFLIYFQGNSAPDKSGLPSDRFSAERTGGSVSTLTIQRTQQEDSAVYLCASTLATGRVVEQFFGPGTRLTVL.